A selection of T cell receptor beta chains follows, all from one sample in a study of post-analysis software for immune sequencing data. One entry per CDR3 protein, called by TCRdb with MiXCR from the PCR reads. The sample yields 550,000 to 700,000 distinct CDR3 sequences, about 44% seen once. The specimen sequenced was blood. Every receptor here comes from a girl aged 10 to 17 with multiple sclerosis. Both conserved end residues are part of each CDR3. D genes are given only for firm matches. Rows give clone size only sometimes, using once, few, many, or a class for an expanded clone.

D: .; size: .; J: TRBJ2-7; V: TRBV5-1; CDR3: CASSLSFHEQYF; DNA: TGCGCCAGCAGCTTGAGTTTCCACGAGCAGTACTTC
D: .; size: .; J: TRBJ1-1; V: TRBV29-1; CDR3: CSVEKPLNTEAFF; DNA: TGCAGCGTTGAAAAGCCCTTGAACACTGAAGCTTTCTTT
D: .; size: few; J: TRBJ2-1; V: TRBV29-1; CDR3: CSVGAMTVNEQFF; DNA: TGCAGCGTTGGGGCGATGACCGTCAATGAGCAGTTCTTC
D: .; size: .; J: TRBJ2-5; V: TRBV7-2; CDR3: CASSLFRETQYF; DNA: TGTGCCAGCAGCTTATTTCGGGAGACCCAGTACTTC
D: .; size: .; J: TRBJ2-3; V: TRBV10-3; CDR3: CAISRGDSSTDTQYF; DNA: TGTGCCATCAGCCGCGGGGACTCTAGCACAGATACGCAGTATTTT
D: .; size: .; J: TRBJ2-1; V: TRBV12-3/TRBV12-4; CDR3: CASSVSRRSSYNEQFF; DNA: TGTGCCAGCAGTGTCTCCCGGAGGAGCTCCTACAATGAGCAGTTCTTC
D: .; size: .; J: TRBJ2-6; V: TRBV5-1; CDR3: CASSFLGSGANVLTF; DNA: TGCGCCAGCAGCTTTCTGGGCTCTGGGGCCAACGTCCTGACTTTC
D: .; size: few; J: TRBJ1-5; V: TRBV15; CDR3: CATSRDLWRYNQPQHF; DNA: TGTGCCACCAGCAGAGATCTGTGGCGATACAATCAGCCCCAGCATTTT
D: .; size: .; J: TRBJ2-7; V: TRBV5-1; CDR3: CANSFKQDSYEQYF; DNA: TGCGCCAACAGCTTTAAACAGGACTCCTACGAGCAGTACTTC
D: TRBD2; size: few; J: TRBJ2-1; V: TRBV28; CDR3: CASSIGTSGRLEQFF; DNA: TGTGCCAGCAGCATCGGGACTAGCGGGAGGCTTGAGCAGTTCTTC
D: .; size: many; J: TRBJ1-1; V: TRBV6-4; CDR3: CASSDSTEAEAFF; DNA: TGTGCCAGCAGCGACAGTACGGAAGCTGAAGCTTTCTTT
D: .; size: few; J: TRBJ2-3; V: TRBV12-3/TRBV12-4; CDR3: CASISRTYTQYF; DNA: TGTGCCAGCATTTCCCGGACGTACACGCAGTATTTT
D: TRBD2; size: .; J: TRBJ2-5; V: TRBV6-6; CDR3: CASRALAGNYQETQYF; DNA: TGTGCCAGCAGGGCTCTAGCGGGTAATTACCAAGAGACCCAGTACTTC
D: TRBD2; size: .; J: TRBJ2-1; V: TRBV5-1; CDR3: CASRAGGYEQFF; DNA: TGCGCCAGCAGGGCGGGGGGCTATGAGCAGTTCTTC
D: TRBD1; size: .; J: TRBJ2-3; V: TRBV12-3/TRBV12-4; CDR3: CASSLQGARTDTQYF; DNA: TGTGCCAGCAGTTTACAGGGGGCGAGGACAGATACGCAGTATTTT
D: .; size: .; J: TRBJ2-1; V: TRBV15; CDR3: CATSRDRAAGHEQFF; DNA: TGTGCCACCAGCAGAGATCGGGCCGCCGGGCATGAGCAGTTCTTC
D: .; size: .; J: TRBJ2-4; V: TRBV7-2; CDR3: CASSAGQKNIQYF; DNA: TGTGCCAGCAGCGCCGGACAGAAAAACATTCAGTACTTC
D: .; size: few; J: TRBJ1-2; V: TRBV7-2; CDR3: CASSTDPVGYTF; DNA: TGTGCCAGCAGCACAGACCCAGTAGGCTACACCTTC
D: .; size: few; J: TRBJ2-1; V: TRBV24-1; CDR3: CATSGRTVARGYDEQFF; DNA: TGTGCCACCAGTGGTCGAACAGTTGCCAGGGGATACGATGAGCAGTTCTTC
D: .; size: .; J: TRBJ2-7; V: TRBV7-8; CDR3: CASSFGLSYEQYF; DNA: TGTGCCAGCAGCTTCGGACTATCCTACGAGCAGTACTTC
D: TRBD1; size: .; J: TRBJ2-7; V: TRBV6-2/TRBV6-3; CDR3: CASRPDRVEQYF; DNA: TGTGCCAGCAGGCCAGACAGGGTCGAGCAGTACTTC